These 9 T cell receptor beta chains came from one sample sequenced in a study of blood T cell repertoires in COVID-19. The assay was immunoSEQ multiplex PCR, and TCRdb's table has in-frame clones only and misses some. The sample has 310,000 or so clones, approximately 90% seen once. The sequenced sample consisted of PBMCs or T cells enriched from blood (not recorded which). All receptors come from a woman in her twenties or thirties who had recovered from COVID-19.

The V call is TRBV6-2 or TRBV6-3, the J call TRBJ1-1; D is unresolved. Trimming pared 6 bases from V and 10 bases from J, leaving 12 bases between. Per germline, CDR1 MNHEY and CDR2 SVGEGT. The CDR3 extends over 11 amino acids. The CDR3 loop is CASSQIEVAFF. CDR3 DNA sequence: TGTGCCAGCAGCCAAATCGAGGTAGCTTTCTTT.

The J gene is TRBJ2-7, the V gene TRBV6-5; TRBD2 agrees at 11 bases. The CDR3 is 16 residues long. V shed 2 bases, J shed 2 bases, and the junction held 5 bases outside the gene matches. CDR1 is MNHEY, CDR2 SVGAGI, per germline. CDR3 region: CASSYPSGGTPYEQYF. The DNA of the CDR3 is TGTGCCAGCAGTTACCCTAGCGGGGGGACACCCTACGAGCAGTACTTC.

The chain employs TRBV5-6 and TRBJ1-2; no firm D call. Germline V gene lookup returns CDR1 SGHDT and CDR2 YYEEEE. Trimming left V 1 base short and J 2 bases short, with 9 bases between. This CDR3 contains 14 residues. The CDR3 DNA reads TGTGCCAGCAGCTTGATTGCGGTAAACTATGGCTACACCTTC. Protein sequence: CASSLIAVNYGYTF. Full variable domain (rest looked up from reference TRBV5-6 and TRBJ1-2): DAGVTQSPTHLIKTRGQQVTLRCSPKSGHDTVSWYQQALGQGPQFIFQYYEEEERQRGNFPDRFSGHQFPNYSSELNVNALLLGDSALYLCASSLIAVNYGYTFGSGTRLTVV.

The CDR3 loop reads CASKAGGTEAFF. CDR3 DNA: TGTGCCAGCAAGGCAGGGGGCACTGAAGCTTTCTTT. V is TRBV2 and J is TRBJ1-1; TRBD1 matches 7 bases. The V gene's germline CDR1 is SNHLY and CDR2 FYNNEI. The CDR3 has 12 amino acids. V shed 7 bases and J 4 bases; nucleotides not matched to a gene: 3.

The V gene is TRBV7-9, the J gene TRBJ1-4; 7 bases line up with TRBD1. The CDR3 has 15 residues. The trim removed 1 base at V and 4 bases at J, leaving 3 bases unmatched. Per germline, CDR1 SEHNR and CDR2 FQNEAQ (reference sequence). The chain's CDR3 is CASSLGGQINEKLFF. The CDR3 DNA reads as TGTGCCAGCAGCTTAGGGGGACAGATTAATGAAAAACTGTTTTTT.

The genes are TRBV2 and TRBJ2-1, with TRBD2 matching 14 bases. Trimming at V came to 8 bases and at J to 1 base, leaving 4 bases not matched to a gene. The CDR3 sequence is 16 residues long. Germline CDR1 SNHLY, CDR2 FYNNEI. The CDR3 region is CASRTSGGYSYNEQFF. The DNA of the CDR3 is TGTGCCAGCCGGACTAGCGGGGGGTATTCCTACAATGAGCAGTTCTTC.

The gene calls are TRBV4-1 and TRBJ1-1; 7 nucleotides align to TRBD1. CDR1 is MGHRA, CDR2 YSYEKL, per germline. This CDR3 contains 15 residues. V lost 4 bases, J lost 0 bases, and 5 bases stayed unmatched. CDR3 bases: TGCGCCAGCAGCCCCTCAACAGGGGTGAACACTGAAGCTTTCTTT. This codes for CASSPSTGVNTEAFF.

This clone appeared many times. The chain uses TRBV7-8 and TRBJ2-3, with D uncertain. V gave up 2 bases and J gave up 3 bases, with 9 bases separating them. Germline V CDR1 and CDR2: SGHVS, FQNEAQ. The CDR3 consists of 14 residues. The CDR3 loop is CASSLNARTDTQYF. CDR3 nucleotides: TGTGCCAGCAGCTTAAACGCGAGGACAGATACGCAGTATTTT.

The chain joins TRBV7-9 to TRBJ2-3; 9 nucleotides align to TRBD2. The CDR3 loop spans 15 amino acids. Germline CDR1 reads SEHNR; CDR2 reads FQNEAQ (reference sequence). V lost 5 bases and J lost 5; bases outside the gene matches: 8. The CDR3 loop reads CASSPPAGGLDTQYF. CDR3 in DNA: TGTGCCAGCAGCCCCCCGGCGGGGGGGTTAGATACGCAGTATTTT.